The 20 T cell receptor beta chains presented below share a single source sample, sequenced in a study of blood T cell repertoires in COVID-19 (dated by TCRdb to the early 2020s). Library preparation used the immunoSEQ multiplex PCR assay. TCRdb took over this immuneACCESS table, retaining in-frame rearrangements with V and J assigned. Such tables are incomplete; in checked studies, under half of the missing clones stem from an unresolved V gene, and the remainder is unexplained. This sample has approximately 300,000 clones in its table, and around 80% of those were observed once. The top ten clones comprise 1% to 1.5% of the sample. The sample was peripheral blood. Every receptor here comes from a woman aged 45-59 years with acute or convalescent COVID-19.

The chain uses TRBV7-3 and TRBJ1-1; 9 bases are shared with TRBD1. Germline-derived CDR1 and CDR2 are SGHTA and FQGTGA. V lost 4 bases to trimming and J lost 5 bases; unmatched junction nucleotides: 8. The CDR3 runs to 15 residues. The CDR3 is CASSSSRTGDTEAFF. Written as DNA, the CDR3 is TGTGCCAGCAGCTCGTCCCGGACAGGGGATACTGAAGCTTTCTTT. Full variable domain (missing parts from reference TRBV7-3 and TRBJ1-1): GAGVSQTPSNKVTEKGKYVELRCDPISGHTALYWYRQSLGQGPEFLIYFQGTGAADDSGLPNDRFFAVRPEGSVSTLKIQRTERGDSAVYLCASSSSRTGDTEAFFGQGTRLTVV.

The rearrangement joins TRBV27 to TRBJ1-2, with 9 bases identical to TRBD1. There are 15 residues in the CDR3. From germline, CDR1 is MNHEY and CDR2 SMNVEV (reference sequence). The V segment lost 4 bases and the J segment 6 bases; nucleotides outside the gene matches: 9. CDR3 amino acids: CASSSMTGGRNGYTF. Written as DNA, the CDR3 is TGTGCCAGCAGTTCAATGACAGGGGGAAGGAATGGCTACACCTTC.

V gene TRBV29-1 combines with J gene TRBJ1-4, with a tentative D call TRBD1 (6 bases). In germline, CDR1 is SQVTM, CDR2 ANQGSEA. V was shortened by 7 bases and J by 3 bases, with 12 bases between the two germline ends. The CDR3 runs 13 residues. CDR3 sequence reads: CSAKTGSNEKLFF. In DNA, the CDR3 is TGCAGCGCTAAGACAGGCTCTAATGAAAAACTGTTTTTT.

The chain combines TRBV6-2 or TRBV6-3 with TRBJ2-3; 13 nucleotides line up with TRBD2. The CDR3 is made up of 15 amino acids. V was clipped by 6 bases and J by 4 bases; unmatched bases: 4. In germline, CDR1 is MNHEY, CDR2 SVGEGT. CDR3 loop: CASSRTSGSADTQYF. Written as DNA, the CDR3 is TGTGCCAGCAGCCGGACTAGCGGGAGCGCAGATACGCAGTATTTT.

This chain connects TRBV11-2 to TRBJ1-1; D might be TRBD1 (6 bases). V lost 1 base and J 6 bases, leaving 12 bases between the germline ends. This CDR3 is 14 amino acids long. In germline, CDR1 is SGHAT, CDR2 FQNNGV. CDR3 nucleotides: TGTGCCAGCAGCTTAGCTCCTGCAGGGGCTGAAGCTTTCTTT. Amino acid sequence: CASSLAPAGAEAFF.

The CDR3 DNA is TGTGCCAGCAGACCTACACAGGGGGCGGAGGTTGTCACTGAAGCTTTCTTT. Residues: CASRPTQGAEVVTEAFF. V gene TRBV28 combines with J gene TRBJ1-1; 9 nucleotides match TRBD1. Germline V CDR1 and CDR2: MDHEN, SYDVKM. The V segment lost 6 bases and the J segment 4 bases; nucleotides outside the gene matches: 15. The CDR3 length is 17 residues.

CDR3 region: CASSPMGGINTDTQYF. Written as DNA, the CDR3 is TGCGCCAGCAGCCCTATGGGGGGGATTAACACAGATACGCAGTATTTT. The genes are TRBV4-1 and TRBJ2-3, with TRBD2 identical over 7 bases. Germline CDR1 MGHRA, CDR2 YSYEKL. This CDR3 region has 16 residues. After removal of 4 bases from V and 2 bases from J, the junction contained 9 bases not matched to a gene.

The chain couples TRBV6-5 to TRBJ1-1; the match to TRBD1 covers 7 bases. CDR3 size: 13 residues. The J segment lost 6 bases and the V segment lost 5 bases, leaving 6 bases of the junction unmatched. Germline-derived CDR1 and CDR2 are MNHEY and SVGAGI. CDR3 DNA sequence: TGTGCCAGCAGTCGACAGGGTTTCTCTGAAGCTTTCTTT. This encodes CASSRQGFSEAFF.

The count of this clone is one. The rearrangement links TRBV19 to TRBJ2-7; possible D gene TRBD2, 6 bases. Trimming removed 1 base at V and 3 bases at J, with 13 bases between. The CDR3 covers 15 residues. Germline lookup yields CDR1 LNHDA and CDR2 SQIVND (reference sequence). DNA for the CDR3: TGTGCCAGTAGTATAGTGGGGACTTCACTCTACGAGCAGTACTTC. Translation: CASSIVGTSLYEQYF.

The rearrangement joins TRBV7-2 to TRBJ2-7; 7 bases map to TRBD1. This CDR3 has 14 residues. Trimming took 5 bases from V and 2 from J; bases not matched to a gene: 6. CDR1 is SGHTA and CDR2 is FQGNSA in the germline V gene. The CDR3 sequence: CASSATGSAYEQYF. The DNA for the CDR3 is TGTGCCAGCAGCGCGACAGGGTCGGCCTACGAGCAGTACTTC.

J is TRBJ2-1 and V is TRBV6-1, with D unclear. The CDR3 spans 16 residues. Trimming cost V 1 base and J 2 bases, with 12 bases left between them. The germline gives CDR1 MNHNS, CDR2 SASEGT. The CDR3 DNA is TGTGCCAGCAGTGAAGGGTTAGAGCCACCCTACAATGAGCAGTTCTTC. Its translation: CASSEGLEPPYNEQFF.

The rearrangement joins TRBV19 to TRBJ1-1; D is unresolved. The CDR3 contains 15 residues. V was clipped by 4 bases and J by 4 bases, with 16 bases between them. The V gene's germline CDR1 is LNHDA and CDR2 SQIVND (reference sequence). The DNA of the CDR3 is TGTGCCAGTAGTACAGCGGCGGGAGTTGGCACTGAAGCTTTCTTT. Translating gives CASSTAAGVGTEAFF.

The gene calls are TRBV9 and TRBJ1-3, with D perhaps TRBD1 (5 bases). The CDR3 is 15 residues long. Looked up from germline, CDR1 is SGDLS and CDR2 is YYNGEE. V was trimmed by 2 bases and J by 4 bases, leaving 13 bases between them. The CDR3 sequence is CASSVGQGGGNTIYF. CDR3 in DNA: TGTGCCAGCAGCGTCGGGCAGGGAGGCGGAAACACCATATATTTT.

There are a few counts of this clone. The gene calls are TRBV9 and TRBJ2-3; 10 positions agree with TRBD2. Germline CDR1 SGDLS, CDR2 YYNGEE. CDR3 length equals 17 residues. The junction had 10 bases not matched to a gene; V was cut back by 4 bases and J by 2 bases. The CDR3 bases are TGTGCCAGCAGCCTCAGGGCTAGCGGGGGCATCACAGATACGCAGTATTTT. Translated, it gives CASSLRASGGITDTQYF.

J is TRBJ1-3 and V is TRBV15, with 8 bases that match TRBD1. The CDR3 consists of 16 residues. Trimming removed 0 bases from V and 4 bases from J; junction bases left unmatched: 5. Germline V gene data show CDR1 as LNHNV and CDR2 as YYDKDF (reference sequence). In nucleotides, the CDR3 is TGTGCCACCAGCAGAGAGTCACAGGGGGTGGGAAACACCATATATTTT. Translation: CATSRESQGVGNTIYF.

The chain recombines TRBV9 with TRBJ2-5, with D hard to call. Germline CDR1 SGDLS, CDR2 YYNGEE. The CDR3 has 12 residues. Trimming removed 0 bases from V and 4 bases from J, with 4 bases in between. The CDR3 coding sequence is TGTGCCAGCAGCGTAGATCTAGAGACCCAGTACTTC. Its translation: CASSVDLETQYF.

The rearrangement links TRBV5-1 to TRBJ1-5; possibly TRBD1 for D (5 bases). Trimming took 0 bases from V and 4 from J, leaving 17 bases between them. CDR1 SGHRS and CDR2 YFSETQ come from the germline V gene. The CDR3 length is 17 residues. This CDR3 is CASSLGPQGGENQPQHF. CDR3 DNA: TGCGCCAGCAGCTTGGGTCCCCAGGGTGGGGAAAATCAGCCCCAGCATTTT.

The chain combines TRBV20-1 with TRBJ1-2; D is unresolved. The CDR3 contains 11 residues. The V and J ends lost 0 bases and 6 bases respectively, with 5 bases between them. Germline loops: CDR1 DFQATT, CDR2 SNEGSKA (reference sequence). This CDR3 reads CSARDGDGYTF. The DNA for the CDR3 is TGCAGTGCTAGAGATGGAGATGGCTACACCTTC.

DNA of the CDR3: TGCACCAGCAGCCAAGGTCCCCCAGGGGTCCCCTCTGGGGCCAACGTCCTGACTTTC. As protein: CTSSQGPPGVPSGANVLTF. The chain carries TRBV1 and TRBJ2-6; the D segment call TRBD1 is taken from the table without a DNA check. TRBV1 is deemed a pseudogene. The CDR3 loop spans 19 amino acids.

The chain joins TRBV7-3 to TRBJ2-2; the D gene is possibly TRBD2 (5 bases). The germline V gene has CDR1 SGHTA and CDR2 FQGTGA. V lost 5 bases to trimming and J lost 2 bases, with 9 bases between them. The CDR3 spans 14 residues. The CDR3 nucleotides are TGTGCCAGCAGCCCCACTAGAAACACCGGGGAGCTGTTTTTT. Residues: CASSPTRNTGELFF.